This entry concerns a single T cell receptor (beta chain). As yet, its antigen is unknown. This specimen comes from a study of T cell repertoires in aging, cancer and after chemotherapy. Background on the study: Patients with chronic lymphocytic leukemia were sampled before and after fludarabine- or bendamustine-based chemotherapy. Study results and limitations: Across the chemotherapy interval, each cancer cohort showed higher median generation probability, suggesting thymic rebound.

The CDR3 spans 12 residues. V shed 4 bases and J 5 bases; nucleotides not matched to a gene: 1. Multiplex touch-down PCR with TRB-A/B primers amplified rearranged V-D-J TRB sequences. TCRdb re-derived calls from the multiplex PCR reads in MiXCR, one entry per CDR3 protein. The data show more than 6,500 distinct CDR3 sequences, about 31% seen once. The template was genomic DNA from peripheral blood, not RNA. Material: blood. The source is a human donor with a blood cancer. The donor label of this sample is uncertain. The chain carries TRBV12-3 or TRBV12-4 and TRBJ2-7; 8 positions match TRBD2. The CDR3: CASSSGGNEQYF. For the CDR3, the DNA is TGTGCCAGCAGTTCGGGGGGGAACGAGCAGTACTTC.